The entry below gives a single T cell receptor (beta chain) sequence along with its context. Its antigen remains unidentified. The CDR3 covers 15 residues. V trimming: 1 base; J trimming: 8 bases; junction bases outside the gene matches: 7. Germline values: CDR1 SGDLS, CDR2 YYNGEE. Random hexamers were used to reverse transcribe roughly 0.45 to 1 ug of RNA. TCR beta CDR3 was amplified by immunoSEQ covering 54 Vbeta and 13 Jbeta. TCRdb processed the immunoSEQ multiplex PCR reads anew with MiXCR; each CDR3 protein has one entry. The sample has fewer than 85,000 distinct CDR3 sequences; 94% are singletons. This specimen belongs to a study of CD8 T cells in Susac syndrome. Overall study results and limits: Detection of Susac-specific public clones gave 15 to 20 in total CD8+ repertoires and 4 or 5 in CD8+ TEMRA repertoires. The study acknowledged a relatively small number of individuals in its TCR sequencing and HLA analysis.

TCR beta sequencing was performed on blood CD8+ and CD4+ T cells. The chain has TRBV9 and TRBJ2-1; 9 nucleotides align to TRBD2. This clonotype originated in a human donor with Susac syndrome. The sample comprised CD8+ T cells from PBMCs. CDR3 region: CASSVRGSGGYEQFF. The CDR3 DNA is TGTGCCAGCAGCGTAAGGGGTAGCGGGGGATATGAGCAGTTCTTC.